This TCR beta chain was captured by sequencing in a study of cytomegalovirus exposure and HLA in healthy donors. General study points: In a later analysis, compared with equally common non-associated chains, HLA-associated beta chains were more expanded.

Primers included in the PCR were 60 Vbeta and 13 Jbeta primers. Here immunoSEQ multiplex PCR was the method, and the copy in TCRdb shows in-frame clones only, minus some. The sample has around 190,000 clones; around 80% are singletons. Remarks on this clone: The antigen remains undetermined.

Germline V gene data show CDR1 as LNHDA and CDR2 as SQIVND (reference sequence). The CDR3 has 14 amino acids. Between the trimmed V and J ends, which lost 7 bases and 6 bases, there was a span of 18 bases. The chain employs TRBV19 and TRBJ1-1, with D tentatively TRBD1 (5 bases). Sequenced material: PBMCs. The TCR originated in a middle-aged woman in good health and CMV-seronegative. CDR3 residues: CASTRGLETPEAFF. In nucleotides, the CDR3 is TGTGCCAGTACCCGGGGACTCGAGACCCCTGAAGCTTTCTTT.